This entry lists 17 T cell receptor beta chains sequenced from one sample in a study of metastatic and nonmetastatic thyroid tumors. TCRdb re-processed the PCR reads through MiXCR. Of 26,000 or so clones listed, 15% to 20% are singletons. Each patient went into thyroid surgery without having received any treatment. Material for sequencing was blood. Every receptor here comes from a female donor with papillary thyroid cancer or a benign thyroid nodule (not recorded which). Some clones in this sample may be carry-over from other donors' samples.

This clone was detected ten times or more. The chain is built from TRBV6-1 and TRBJ1-5; weak D call: TRBD1 (5 bases). Trimming removed 6 bases at V and 6 bases at J, with 15 bases between. Germline V gene lookup returns CDR1 MNHNS and CDR2 SASEGT. The CDR3 sequence is 14 residues long. The CDR3 is CASRKMTQVQPQHF. The CDR3 DNA is TGTGCCAGCAGGAAGATGACACAGGTTCAGCCCCAGCATTTT.

By share, this clone counts as medium-sized. CDR3 in amino acids: CASSVATTSGYNEQFF. The CDR3 nucleotides read TGTGCCAGCAGCGTAGCTACCACTAGCGGCTACAATGAGCAGTTCTTC. The chain combines TRBV9 with TRBJ2-1; 8 bases fit TRBD2. Looked up from germline, CDR1 is SGDLS and CDR2 is YYNGEE. CDR3 size: 16 residues. Trimming at V came to 0 bases and at J to 3 bases, leaving 5 bases not matched to a gene. Using reference TRBV9 and TRBJ2-1 for the parts outside the CDR3, the full variable domain is DSGVTQTPKHLITATGQRVTLRCSPRSGDLSVYWYQQSLDQGLQFLIQYYNGEERAKGNILERFSAQQFPDLHSELNLSSLELGDSALYFCASSVATTSGYNEQFFGPGTRLTVL.

CDR3 residues: CASSYTQRNTGELFF. The DNA of the CDR3 is TGTGCCAGCAGTTACACACAGAGGAACACCGGGGAGCTGTTTTTT. V and J are TRBV27 and TRBJ2-2; D is uncertain. V lost 4 bases and J 1 base, leaving 10 bases between the germline ends. The length of the CDR3 is 15 residues. The germline V gene encodes CDR1 MNHEY and CDR2 SMNVEV (reference sequence).

Note on this clone: A much larger clone differs by one base, so this may be a read error. This is likely a read error, given that the CDR3 carries no conserved phenylalanine or tryptophan at its end. The rearrangement links TRBV7-9 to TRBJ1-4; no reliable D call. This CDR3 comprises 15 residues. V lost 1 base to trimming and J lost 0 bases, with 6 bases between them. Germline values: CDR1 SEHNR, CDR2 FQNEAQ (reference sequence). The CDR3 protein is CASSLGHPTNEKLFL. The DNA for the CDR3 is TGTGCCAGCAGCTTAGGACACCCAACTAATGAAAAACTGTTTCTT.

Many counts were recorded for this clone. This is likely a read error, given that the CDR3 carries no conserved phenylalanine or tryptophan at its end. The chain combines TRBV13 with TRBJ2-7; 10 bases map to TRBD2. The V and J ends lost 4 bases and 2 bases, in that order; junction bases with no gene match: 14. This CDR3 region has 18 residues. Per the germline V gene, CDR1 is PRHDT and CDR2 is FYEKMQ (reference sequence). The CDR3 region is CASSSGLAWSVRTYEQYS. CDR3 coding DNA: TGTGCCAGCAGCTCGGGACTAGCGTGGAGCGTCCGGACCTACGAGCAGTACTCC.

The gene calls are TRBV4-2 and TRBJ1-1; D gene ambiguous. The ends were cut back, 5 bases at V and 2 bases at J, with 12 bases in the middle. The V gene's germline CDR1 is LGHNA and CDR2 YNFKEQ. This CDR3 comprises 14 residues. CDR3 sequence: CASSLVRQNTEAFF. The CDR3 DNA reads as TGTGCCAGCAGCTTAGTGAGACAAAACACTGAAGCTTTCTTT.

This clone was counted many times. The chain combines TRBV20-1 with TRBJ2-7; D unresolved. Trimming removed 1 base at V and 6 bases at J, with 16 bases between. Germline lookup yields CDR1 DFQATT and CDR2 SNEGSKA (reference sequence). The CDR3 has 14 amino acids. CDR3 in DNA: TGCAGTGCTAGAGCCAACTATAAGCATCCCGAGCAGTACTTC. This gives the protein CSARANYKHPEQYF.

This clone showed up many times. The chain recombines TRBV28 with TRBJ2-1, with 8 bases lining up with TRBD2. J was trimmed by 1 base and V by 5 bases; bases with no gene match: 7. CDR1 MDHEN and CDR2 SYDVKM come from the germline V gene. CDR3 length: 16 residues. CDR3 nucleotides: TGTGCCAGCAGTCCTCTACTAGCGGCTTCCTACAATGAGCAGTTCTTC. It encodes CASSPLLAASYNEQFF.

This clone was detected only a few times. The chain carries TRBV6-5 and TRBJ2-7, with a possible D match to TRBD2 (5 bases). Germline-derived CDR1 and CDR2 are MNHEY and SVGAGI. Between the trimmed V and J ends, which lost 0 bases and 6 bases, there was a span of 9 bases. This CDR3 has 13 residues. The CDR3 loop reads CASSYSRASEQYF. CDR3 nucleotides: TGTGCCAGCAGTTACTCGAGGGCATCCGAGCAGTACTTC.

This clone has only a few counts. The CDR3 here is CSASSPLAGEHIRVPRSYEQYF. The CDR3 coding sequence is TGCAGTGCTAGTTCACCCCTAGCGGGAGAACATATACGGGTTCCACGTTCCTACGAGCAGTACTTC. The J gene is TRBJ2-7, the V gene TRBV20-1; 10 positions match TRBD2. The V and J ends lost 3 bases and 1 base, in that order; junction bases with no gene match: 27. This CDR3 is 22 amino acids long. The germline V gene encodes CDR1 DFQATT and CDR2 SNEGSKA (reference sequence).

This clone was seen at least ten times. The chain links TRBV20-1 to TRBJ1-1; D is possibly TRBD1 (6 bases). Per germline, CDR1 DFQATT and CDR2 SNEGSKA (reference sequence). The V end was cut by 4 bases, the J end by 5 bases, with 17 bases between. This CDR3 has 14 amino acids. The CDR3 loop reads CSATPGGGRTEAFF. For the CDR3, the DNA is TGCAGTGCTACCCCAGGCGGGGGCAGAACTGAAGCTTTCTTT.

This clone was seen many times. This sequence joins TRBV5-1 and TRBJ1-3, with a tentative D call TRBD1 (5 bases). The V and J ends lost 0 bases and 3 bases respectively, with 7 bases between them. This CDR3 spans 14 amino acids. Germline loops: CDR1 SGHRS, CDR2 YFSETQ. The CDR3 sequence is CASSLAGIGNTIYF. For the CDR3, the DNA is TGCGCCAGCAGCTTGGCAGGGATTGGAAACACCATATATTTT.

This clone was counted a single time. The chain recombines TRBV7-2 with TRBJ2-7, with a weak D call TRBD1 (5 bases). Germline V gene lookup returns CDR1 SGHTA and CDR2 FQGNSA. Trimming left V 5 bases short and J 6 bases short, with 20 bases between. The CDR3 has 15 amino acids. CDR3 region: CASSRVTGTLFEQYF. CDR3 sequence (DNA): TGTGCCAGCAGCAGAGTTACAGGTACATTATTCGAGCAGTACTTC.

This clone appeared many times. The V call is TRBV4-2, the J call TRBJ2-3; 8 bases are shared with TRBD2. The ends lost 4 bases at V and 1 base at J; junction bases unmatched: 10. Germline-derived CDR1 and CDR2 are LGHNA and YNFKEQ. This CDR3 has 17 amino acids. In DNA form, the CDR3 reads TGTGCCAGCAGCCCGGTTATTACGGGGGGGGGCACAGATACGCAGTATTTT. It yields the protein CASSPVITGGGTDTQYF.

This clone was seen repeatedly, ten times or more. Other DNA sequences of this sample code for an identical CDR3. The V and J genes are TRBV29-1 and TRBJ2-5, with 10 bases that match TRBD2. The CDR3 spans 17 residues. In germline, CDR1 is SQVTM, CDR2 ANQGSEA. After removal of 5 bases from V and 5 bases from J, the junction contained 17 bases not matched to a gene. The CDR3 region is CSVLNHGALAGYETQYF. DNA for the CDR3: TGCAGCGTTTTAAACCACGGGGCACTAGCGGGATATGAGACCCAGTACTTC.

In its sample, this clone is medium-sized. This chain uses TRBV28 with TRBJ2-7; 9 bases are a match to TRBD2. Germline trimming cut 5 bases from V and 6 bases from J; bases unmatched to any gene: 5. Germline lookup yields CDR1 MDHEN and CDR2 SYDVKM. CDR3 size: 13 residues. This CDR3 is CASSTQGLAEQYF. DNA of the CDR3: TGTGCCAGCAGTACCCAGGGACTAGCCGAGCAGTACTTC.

This chain connects TRBV20-1 to TRBJ2-7, with TRBD1 matching over 7 bases. From germline, CDR1 is DFQATT and CDR2 SNEGSKA (reference sequence). This CDR3 region has 14 residues. With V trimmed by 5 bases and J by 5 bases, 12 bases remained unmatched. Written as DNA, the CDR3 is TGCAGTGCTCCGCCGACAGGGTGCGGTCACGAGCAGTACTTC. As protein: CSAPPTGCGHEQYF.